This T cell receptor beta chain emerged from a study of Tregs in tolerant kidney transplant recipients. Generated by immunoSEQ multiplex PCR, the TCRdb table keeps only in-frame clones and is missing some. The sample table sets out some 52,000 clones. This CDR3 comprises 12 residues. Trimming cost V 2 bases and J 6 bases, with 10 bases left between them. Germline-derived CDR1 and CDR2 are GTSNPN and SVGIG (reference sequence). Regarding the study as a whole: Tregs expanded with activated donor B cells seemed most donor-specific.

Details on this clone: What it recognizes is unknown. The read terminates 3 residues ahead of where the CDR3 ends, so the germline J gene completes it.

This rearrangement joins TRBV30 to TRBJ2-5; the D gene is possibly TRBD1 (6 bases). This sample comprised CD4+ T cells from blood, obtained before the transplant. The sequence came from a human donor who received a combined kidney and bone marrow transplant. The CDR3 sequence is CAWSPRGQTQYF. Partial CDR3 DNA: TGTGCCTGGAGTCCCAGGGGACAGACC. Supplemented by reference TRBV30 and TRBJ2-5, the full variable domain reads SQTIHQWPATLVQPVGSPLSLECTVEGTSNPNLYWYRQAAGRGLQLLFYSVGIGQISSEVPQNLSASRPQDRQFILSSKKLLLSDSGFYLCAWSPRGQTQYFGPGTRLLVL.